The clone carrying this TCR beta chain was detected a few times. Via MiXCR, TCRdb re-called the 5' RACE reads, giving one row per CDR3 protein. The table includes some 300,000 distinct CDR3 sequences, less than 25% detected once. The data belong to a study of CD8 T cells in ankylosing spondylitis. The CDR3 has 13 amino acids. Germline V lookup: CDR1 ENHRY, CDR2 SYGVKD. Trimming left V 0 bases short and J 5 bases short, with 7 bases between. The chain recombines TRBV10-3 with TRBJ1-1; D may be TRBD1 (5 bases). The receptor's source is a female donor with ankylosing spondylitis or in good health (not recorded which). Material for sequencing was blood, either unsorted or a sorted T cell fraction (not recorded which). The CDR3 reads CAISESGGTEAFF. The CDR3 DNA reads as TGTGCCATCAGTGAGTCCGGGGGGACTGAAGCTTTCTTT.